A single sample is the source of the 8 T cell receptor beta chains below, sequenced in a study of T cell responses to AZD1222 COVID-19 vaccine. TCRdb's copy holds only in-frame clones and misses some; the assay was immunoSEQ multiplex PCR. The sample yields 100,000 to 150,000 clones, around 83% seen once. The sample consisted of peripheral blood, taken 28 days after the second AZD1222 dose. These receptors all come from an adult who received the AZD1222 COVID-19 vaccine.

The rearrangement links TRBV5-1 to TRBJ1-3; no clear D. Germline loops: CDR1 SGHRS, CDR2 YFSETQ. Trimming took 4 bases from V and 4 from J, leaving 12 bases between them. CDR3 length: 14 amino acids. CDR3 residues: CASSPQEEGNTIYF. CDR3 DNA sequence: TGCGCCAGCAGCCCCCAGGAGGAAGGAAACACCATATATTTT.

This clone has a single count. The rearrangement uses TRBV11-3 and TRBJ1-6, with D hard to call. The CDR3 consists of 13 residues. The germline V gene encodes CDR1 SGHNT and CDR2 YENEEA. V lost 1 base to trimming and J lost 13 bases, with 11 bases between them. CDR3 region: CASSLAGRAPLHF. The CDR3 nucleotides read TGTGCCAGCAGCTTAGCCGGGCGAGCGCCCCTCCACTTT.

In regard to this clone: This sample includes further DNA sequences coding for the same CDR3. V is TRBV12-3 or TRBV12-4 and J is TRBJ1-5; the D gene is possibly TRBD1 (5 bases). CDR3 length: 13 residues. Deletions cut 4 bases from V and 4 bases from J, with 8 bases between. CDR3 DNA: TGTGCCAGCAGTTCACAGGAGAATCAGCCCCAGCATTTT. This codes for CASSSQENQPQHF.

With respect to this clone: Other DNA sequences in the same sample also yield this CDR3. V and J are TRBV12-5 and TRBJ1-1; D may be TRBD1 (5 bases). Germline CDR1 is LGHNT and CDR2 is FRNRAP. V dropped 7 bases and J dropped 5 bases, with 14 bases sitting between them. The length of the CDR3 is 13 residues. CDR3: CASALMGGTEAFF. The CDR3 region has the DNA TGTGCTAGTGCCCTGATGGGGGGTACTGAAGCTTTCTTT.

This rearrangement joins TRBV11-2 to TRBJ1-4; D may be TRBD1 (5 bases). Germline-derived CDR1 and CDR2 are SGHAT and FQNNGV. V was cut by 5 bases and J by 4 bases, with 20 bases left in between. The CDR3 has 17 amino acids. CDR3 sequence reads: CASSPGLLTKFNEKLFF. CDR3 in DNA: TGTGCCAGCAGCCCAGGGTTACTGACAAAGTTTAATGAAAAACTGTTTTTT.

This clone has only one observation. The chain uses TRBV4-3 and TRBJ1-4, with 8 positions matching TRBD1. The CDR3 covers 16 residues. V trimming: 1 base; J trimming: 8 bases; junction bases outside the gene matches: 9. Germline CDR1 LGHNA, CDR2 YSLEER. The CDR3 DNA sequence: TGCGCCAGCAGCCAAGTTACCGGGACAGGTGGGGAAAAACTGTTTTTT. This gives the protein CASSQVTGTGGEKLFF.

A single count supports this clone. The chain combines TRBV7-6 with TRBJ2-7; 9 nucleotides match TRBD2. CDR1 is SGHVS, CDR2 FNYEAQ, per germline. The CDR3 has 16 amino acids. V trimming: 1 base; J trimming: 2 bases; junction bases outside the gene matches: 6. This chain's CDR3 is CASSLGASGVTYEQYF. In nucleotides, the CDR3 is TGTGCCAGCAGCTTAGGGGCTAGCGGGGTGACCTACGAGCAGTACTTC.

This chain uses TRBV28 with TRBJ2-5; tentatively, D is TRBD1 (5 bases). V gave up 7 bases and J gave up 1 base, with 22 bases separating them. The CDR3 has 17 residues. The germline V gene has CDR1 MDHEN and CDR2 SYDVKM. The CDR3 protein is CASTLGKGVETQETQYF. CDR3 nucleotide sequence: TGTGCCAGCACCCTAGGGAAAGGGGTGGAGACCCAAGAGACCCAGTACTTC.